This TCR beta chain was captured in a study of shared clonotypes between healthy human individuals. On the study more broadly: Three plates were used per donor for CD4 naive, three for CD4 memory, two for CD8 naive and one for CD8 memory.

Comments on this clone: Its antigen is not identified. This same CDR3 is encoded by further DNA sequences in the sample.

The assay was run at deep level. TCRdb keeps only in-frame clones here, not all; method: immunoSEQ multiplex PCR. This table has some 2,500,000 clones, 80% to 95% appearing once. Germline assignment: CDR1 SGHRS and CDR2 YFSETQ. The CDR3 is made up of 14 amino acids. The V gene lost 0 bases and the J gene lost 2 bases, with 8 bases spanning the gap. Findings of the study overall: Clonotypes that were shared across several donors made up 4% to 6% of naive CD4 clonotypes. The low donor count limited represented genetic and exposure-history diversity.

The clonotype originates from a young man in good health. Some clones in this sample may be carry-over from other donors' samples. The sequenced sample was naive CD4+ T cells from PBMCs. Subset noted: CD45RA+ positively selected. The genes are TRBV5-1 and TRBJ2-5; TRBD1 might be the D (5 bases). CDR3: CASSLVGVQETQYF. CDR3 DNA sequence: TGCGCCAGCAGCTTGGTAGGGGTACAAGAGACCCAGTACTTC.